Sequencing of this T cell receptor (beta chain) was carried out in a study of T cell repertoires in cytomegalovirus infection. Across the study: Both recently identified HLA-C-restricted and well-studied HLA-B-restricted CMV epitopes were used in the study. Based on public TCR beta signatures, there were indications of CMV infection and of a matching HLA type. General study points: Summed frequency of public TCR beta families distinguished CMV carriers with the relevant HLA. CMV-specific HLA-C-restricted TCR beta clonotypes dominated the ex vivo response.

Per germline, CDR1 LNHDA and CDR2 SQIVND (reference sequence). V was pared by 1 base and J by 3 bases, with 10 bases between. The CDR3 sequence is 14 residues long. This clonotype was found many times. Its target is not known. Via MiXCR, TCRdb re-called the reads, giving one row per CDR3 protein. The repertoire holds roughly 69,000 distinct CDR3 sequences, with around 27% as singletons. The chain uses TRBV19 and TRBJ2-7, with D possibly matching TRBD1 (5 bases). The sample was CD8+ T cells from cultured PBMCs, taken from culture after CMV antigen stimulation. This clonotype originated in a human donor in good health (CMV status not recorded). Some clones in this sample may be carry-over from other donors' samples. The CDR3, as DNA: TGTGCCAGTAGTATAGGCGACAGCGTCTACGAGCAGTACTTC. This gives the protein CASSIGDSVYEQYF.